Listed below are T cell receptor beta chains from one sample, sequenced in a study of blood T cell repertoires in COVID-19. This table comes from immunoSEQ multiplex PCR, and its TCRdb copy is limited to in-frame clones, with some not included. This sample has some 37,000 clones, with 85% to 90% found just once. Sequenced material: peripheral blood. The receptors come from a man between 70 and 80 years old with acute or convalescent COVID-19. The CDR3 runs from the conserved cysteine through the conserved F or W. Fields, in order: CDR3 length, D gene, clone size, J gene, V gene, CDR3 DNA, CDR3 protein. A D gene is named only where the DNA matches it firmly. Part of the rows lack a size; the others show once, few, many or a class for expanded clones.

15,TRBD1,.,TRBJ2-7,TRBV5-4,TGTGCCAGCAGATCCGGGACAGGGGATTCCTACGAGCAGTACTTC,CASRSGTGDSYEQYF
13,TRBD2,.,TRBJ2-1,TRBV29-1,TGCAGCGTTCGGGCTAGCGGGAGGTATGAGCAGTTCTTC,CSVRASGRYEQFF
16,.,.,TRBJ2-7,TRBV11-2,TGTGCCAGCAGCTTAGATCTAAGCGGCGGGGTATACGAGCAGTACTTC,CASSLDLSGGVYEQYF
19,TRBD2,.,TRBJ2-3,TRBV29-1,TGCAGCGTTGAAGGGGGGAACCTAGCGGGACATACTAGCACAGATACGCAGTATTTT,CSVEGGNLAGHTSTDTQYF
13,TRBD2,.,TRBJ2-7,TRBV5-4,TGTGCCAGCAGCCTGGGACTAGCTGGAGAGCAGTACTTC,CASSLGLAGEQYF
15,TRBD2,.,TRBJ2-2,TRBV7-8,TGTGCCAGCAGCATTAGCGGGATGAACACCGGGGAGCTGTTTTTT,CASSISGMNTGELFF
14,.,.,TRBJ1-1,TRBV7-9,TGTGCCAGCAGCTTAACAGGTGGGGACACTGAAGCTTTCTTT,CASSLTGGDTEAFF
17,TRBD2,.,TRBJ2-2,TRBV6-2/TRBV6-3,TGTGCCAGCAGTTACTCTGCGGGAGGGATGAACACCGGGGAGCTGTTTTTT,CASSYSAGGMNTGELFF
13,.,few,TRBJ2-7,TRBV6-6,TGTGCCAGCAGTTACTCTATGAGATACGAGCAGTACTTC,CASSYSMRYEQYF
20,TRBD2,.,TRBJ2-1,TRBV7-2,TGTGCCAGCAGCTTAGCGCCGAGACTAGCGGGAGGGTGGTCCTACAATGAGCAGTTCTTC,CASSLAPRLAGGWSYNEQFF
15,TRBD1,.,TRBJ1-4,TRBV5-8,TGTGCCAGCAGCCCGGACAGGGGGGCTAATGAAAAACTGTTTTTT,CASSPDRGANEKLFF
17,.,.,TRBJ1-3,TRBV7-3,TGTGCCAGCAGCTTAACGGCCGGCGGCAACTCTGGAAACACCATATATTTT,CASSLTAGGNSGNTIYF
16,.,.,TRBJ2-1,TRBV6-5,TGTGCCAGCAGTTACTCGGAGGGCCACCTCAACAATGAGCAGTTCTTC,CASSYSEGHLNNEQFF
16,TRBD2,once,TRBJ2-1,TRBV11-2,TGTGCCAGCAGCGTCTCTAGCGGGAGAGGGGTTAATGAGCAGTTCTTC,CASSVSSGRGVNEQFF
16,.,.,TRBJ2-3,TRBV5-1,TGCGCCAGCAGCACGGCCGGGGGTCTCAAACCAGATACGCAGTATTTT,CASSTAGGLKPDTQYF
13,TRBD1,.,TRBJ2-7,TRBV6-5,TGTGCCACTCGGGACAGCAAAGTCTACGAGCAGTACTTC,CATRDSKVYEQYF
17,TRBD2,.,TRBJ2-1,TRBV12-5,TGTGCTAGTGGTTTGTCCCGGGGCGGGAGGGCTATCAATGAGCAGTTCTTC,CASGLSRGGRAINEQFF
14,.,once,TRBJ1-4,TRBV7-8,TGTGCCAGCAGCCCAGCTACAACTAATGAAAAACTGTTTTTT,CASSPATTNEKLFF
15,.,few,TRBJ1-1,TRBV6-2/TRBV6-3,TGTGCCAGCAGTTACTCTCCGGGGGGGTACACTGAAGCTTTCTTT,CASSYSPGGYTEAFF
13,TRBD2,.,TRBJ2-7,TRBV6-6,TGTGCCAGCAGTTACTTTATGCGGGGGGAGCAGTACTTC,CASSYFMRGEQYF
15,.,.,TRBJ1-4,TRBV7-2,TGTGCCAGCAGCCCGACGGGGGACACTAATGAAAAACTGTTTTTT,CASSPTGDTNEKLFF
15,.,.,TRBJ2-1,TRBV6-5,TGTGCCAGCGGGGCTCCGGGACTGGGCTTTGATGAGCAGTTCTTC,CASGAPGLGFDEQFF
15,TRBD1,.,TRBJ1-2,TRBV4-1,TGCGCCAGCAGCCAAGCTATAGGGGGCTACTATGGCTACACCTTC,CASSQAIGGYYGYTF
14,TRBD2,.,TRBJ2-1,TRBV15,TGTGCCACCAGCAGGCCGGGACTACTCACCGAGCAGTTCTTC,CATSRPGLLTEQFF
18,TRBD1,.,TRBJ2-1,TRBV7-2,TGTGCCAGCAGCTTAGGTCGGTGGGCGAGGGGGCTTGGCAATGAGCAGTTCTTC,CASSLGRWARGLGNEQFF
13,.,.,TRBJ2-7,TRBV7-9,TGTGCCAGCGATACAGGCTCCTCCTACGAGCAGTACTTC,CASDTGSSYEQYF
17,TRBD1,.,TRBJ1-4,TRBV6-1,TGTGCCAGCAGTGAAAGGGGACAGGGGGGGACTAATGAAAAACTGTTTTTT,CASSERGQGGTNEKLFF